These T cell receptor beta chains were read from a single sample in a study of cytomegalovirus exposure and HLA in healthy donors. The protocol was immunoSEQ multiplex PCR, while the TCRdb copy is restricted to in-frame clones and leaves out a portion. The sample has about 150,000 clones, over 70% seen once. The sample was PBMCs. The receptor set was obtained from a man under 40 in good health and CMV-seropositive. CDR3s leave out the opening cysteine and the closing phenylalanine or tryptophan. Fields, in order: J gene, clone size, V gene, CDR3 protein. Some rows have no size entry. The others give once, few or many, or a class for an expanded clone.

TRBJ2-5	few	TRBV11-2	ASSLGTGHQETQY
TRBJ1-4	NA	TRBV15	ATSRQGATNEKLF
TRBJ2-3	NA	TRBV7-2	ASSLALAFPDTQY
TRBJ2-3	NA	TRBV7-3	ASSAPGTDTQY
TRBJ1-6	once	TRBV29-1	SVSTGGRNSPLH
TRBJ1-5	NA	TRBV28	ASRPLTGFSNQPQH
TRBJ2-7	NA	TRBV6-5	ASSRYPTSGYEQY
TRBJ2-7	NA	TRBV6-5	ASSYGSGRASHEQY
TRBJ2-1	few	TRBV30	AWSPSSTTNEQF
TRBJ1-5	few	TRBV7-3	ASSSGTTIYSNQPQH
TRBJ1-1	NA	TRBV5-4	ASSQGGARTEAF
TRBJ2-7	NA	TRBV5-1	ASSIGREDEQY
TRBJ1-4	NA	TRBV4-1	ASSQVAELPGKLF
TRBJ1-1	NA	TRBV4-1	ASSQDPNLDSSNTEAF
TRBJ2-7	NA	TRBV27	ASFTYEQY
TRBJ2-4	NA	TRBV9	ASSVDTRNIQY
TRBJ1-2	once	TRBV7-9	ASRILAGGGYT
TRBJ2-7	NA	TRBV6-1	ASSELPTSGPYEQY
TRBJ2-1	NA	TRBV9	ASSVPLGNEQF
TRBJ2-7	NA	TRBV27	GSGSFSYEQY
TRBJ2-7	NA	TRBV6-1	ASSEDRDLAEQY
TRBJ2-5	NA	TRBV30	AWSIAGGPETQY
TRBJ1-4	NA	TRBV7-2	ASSLVSTGSEKLF
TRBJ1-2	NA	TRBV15	ATSSRGAYYGYT
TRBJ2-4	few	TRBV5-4	ASSSNGQASHIQY
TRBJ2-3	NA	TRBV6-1	ASSGQGPDTQY
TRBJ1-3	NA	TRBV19	ASTPPRRTKSGNTIY
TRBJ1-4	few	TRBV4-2	ASSQTKGATNEKLF
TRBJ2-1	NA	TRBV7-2	ASSTASGAGGQNEQF
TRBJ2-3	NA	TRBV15	ATSREKEADTQY
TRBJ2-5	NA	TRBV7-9	ASSLGQGRGETQY
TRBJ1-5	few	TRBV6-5	ASRPQGVSNQPQH
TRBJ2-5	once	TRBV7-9	ASSLSSETQY
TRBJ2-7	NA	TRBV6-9	ASSPPGTGVDYEQY
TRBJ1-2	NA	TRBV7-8	ASSLDRGRYGYT
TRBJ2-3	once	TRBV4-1	ASSQDPMAGTDTQY
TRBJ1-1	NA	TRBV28	ASSQTGLNTEAF
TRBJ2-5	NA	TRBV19	ASSATTGTQY
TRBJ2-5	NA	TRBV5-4	VSSRGQQETQY
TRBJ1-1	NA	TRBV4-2	ASSPAARGRTEAF
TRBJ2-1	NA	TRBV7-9	ASSLTSGMGEQF